A selection of T cell receptor beta chains follows, all from one sample in a study of OX40 agonist ivuxolimab in advanced cancers. Sequencing used immunoSEQ multiplex PCR; TCRdb keeps in-frame clones, though not all of them. The profile shows nearly 60,000 clones, 80% to 90% of them singletons. The sample here was CD4+ or CD8+ T cells sorted from blood, taken in a trial of the OX40 agonist ivuxolimab. All receptors come from an adult with an advanced solid tumor such as melanoma, head and neck, liver or kidney cancer. Each CDR3 is given with its conserved first and last residue. A D gene is named only where the DNA matches it firmly.

cdr3_aa,cdr3_nt,d_call,v_call,j_call
CASSLDSGGVKTQYF,TGCGCCAGCAGCTTGGATAGCGGAGGCGTGAAGACCCAGTACTTC,NA,TRBV5-1,TRBJ2-5
CASSSTGYEQYF,TGCGCCAGCAGCTCCACAGGCTACGAGCAGTACTTC,NA,TRBV5-1,TRBJ2-7
CASRYGQREDDYEQYF,TGTGCCAGCAGGTACGGACAGCGCGAGGACGACTACGAGCAGTACTTC,NA,TRBV6-5,TRBJ2-7
CASRRLAGVTDTQYF,TGTGCCAGCAGACGACTAGCGGGAGTTACAGATACGCAGTATTTT,TRBD2,TRBV2,TRBJ2-3
CASSIDTRALTF,TGTGCCAGTAGTATAGATACCAGGGCACTTACCTTC,NA,TRBV19,TRBJ1-2
CASSLSGRSYEQYF,TGTGCCAGCAGTCTTAGCGGGAGGTCCTACGAGCAGTACTTC,TRBD2,TRBV27,TRBJ2-7
CASRGLAYNEQFF,TGTGCCAGCAGGGGCCTGGCTTACAATGAGCAGTTCTTC,NA,TRBV2,TRBJ2-1
CASSVGGRELFF,TGTGCCAGCAGCGTCGGAGGGCGGGAGCTGTTTTTT,NA,TRBV6-6,TRBJ2-2
CASTTGVSYEQYF,TGTGCCAGCACAACGGGGGTATCGTACGAGCAGTACTTC,NA,TRBV28,TRBJ2-7
CASRWTSGANNEQFF,TGCGCCAGCAGGTGGACTAGCGGGGCAAACAATGAGCAGTTCTTC,TRBD2,TRBV5-1,TRBJ2-1
CASSYNAGGSYNEQFF,TGTGCCAGCAGTTACAATGCGGGTGGCTCCTACAATGAGCAGTTCTTC,NA,TRBV6-6,TRBJ2-1